This T cell receptor beta chain was observed in a study of blood T cell repertoires in COVID-19. Whole-study context: T cells, B-cell-depleted T cells, or PBMCs supplied cDNA or gDNA.

Original data processing: By means of reference gene primer amplification, nucleated cell counts were estimated. Data came from immunoSEQ multiplex PCR; TCRdb stores just in-frame clones and leaves some out. V and J calls plus clone size are reproduced from that table; the DNA served to infer D and trimming. There are 57,000 or so clones in the sample; roughly 80% occur only once, and 15% to 20% lies in the top ten. The CDR3 extends over 15 amino acids. V was clipped by 1 base and J by 5 bases, with 16 bases between them. Per germline, CDR1 SGHNT and CDR2 YYREEE (reference sequence). The chain couples TRBV5-4 to TRBJ2-7, with D unclear. Sample: peripheral blood. The sequence derives from a man between 60 and 75 years old with acute or convalescent COVID-19. The CDR3 sequence: CASSLTVSPTHEQYF. The DNA for the CDR3 is TGTGCCAGCAGCTTGACAGTCTCCCCCACGCACGAGCAGTACTTC. The entire variable domain, with the rest obtained from reference TRBV5-4 and TRBJ2-7, is as follows: ETGVTQSPTHLIKTRGQQVTLRCSSQSGHNTVSWYQQALGQGPQFIFQYYREEENGRGNFPPRFSGLQFPNYSSELNVNALELDDSALYLCASSLTVSPTHEQYFGPGTRLTVT.